This T cell receptor beta chain was sequenced for a study of T cell responses to AZD1222 COVID-19 vaccine. General study results and limits: Two doses of AZD1222 preceded a rise in Spike-specific TCR breadth and depth. CD4 TCRs linked to vaccination spanned spike, dominating at 160-218 and 743-854.

V was cut by 2 bases and J by 4 bases, with 8 bases left in between. CDR3 length: 13 residues. The germline gives CDR1 KGHSH, CDR2 LQKENI. In regard to this clone: No antigen is known for it.

Some clones are missing from TCRdb's copy, which holds only in-frame ones; the method was immunoSEQ multiplex PCR. The sample includes over 120,000 clones, around 94% seen only once; the top ten take more than 10%. Sample: peripheral blood, taken after recovery from COVID-19. The receptor was derived from an adult who had recovered from COVID-19. V usage is TRBV18 and J usage is TRBJ1-2; TRBD1 is a possible D gene (6 bases). The CDR3 DNA sequence: TGTGCCAGCTCACCAGAACAGGGCTATGGCTACACCTTC. Protein product: CASSPEQGYGYTF.